Sequencing of this TCR beta chain was carried out in a study of blood T cell repertoires in COVID-19. Study at large: Whether acute or convalescent, the COVID-19 samples came from the United States, Italy and Spain. Sources were T cells, B-cell-depleted T cells, or PBMCs; the material itself was cDNA or gDNA.

Original analysis: Reference gene primer amplification gave nucleated cell count estimates. Generated by immunoSEQ multiplex PCR, the TCRdb table keeps only in-frame clones and is missing some. V and J calls and clone size come straight from that table; D and trimming were deduced from the DNA. The data contain 95,000 or so clones, less than 85% of them singletons. Deletions cut 7 bases from V and 2 bases from J, with 23 bases between. Germline loops: CDR1 SGHTS, CDR2 YDEGEE. The CDR3 consists of 17 residues. This clone was seen more than once but under ten times. At the DNA level, this CDR3 is encoded by other sequences in the same sample as well.

Sequenced material: peripheral blood. The chain combines TRBV5-8 with TRBJ2-3, with D possibly TRBD1 on 6 matching bases. The source is a woman older than 75 with active or convalescent COVID-19. CDR3: CASPEVPGHKLTDTQYF. In DNA form, the CDR3 reads TGTGCCAGCCCCGAAGTGCCGGGACACAAACTCACAGATACGCAGTATTTT.